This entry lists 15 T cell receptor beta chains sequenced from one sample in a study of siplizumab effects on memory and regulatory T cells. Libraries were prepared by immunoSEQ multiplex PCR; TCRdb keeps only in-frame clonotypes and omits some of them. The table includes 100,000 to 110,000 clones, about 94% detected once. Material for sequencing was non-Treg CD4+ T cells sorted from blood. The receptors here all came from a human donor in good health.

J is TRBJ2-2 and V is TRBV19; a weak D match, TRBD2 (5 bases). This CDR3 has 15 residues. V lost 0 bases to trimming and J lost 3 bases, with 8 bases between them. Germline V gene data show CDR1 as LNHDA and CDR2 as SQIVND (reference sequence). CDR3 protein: CASSIEAGHTGELFF. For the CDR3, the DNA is TGTGCCAGTAGTATAGAGGCGGGTCACACCGGGGAGCTGTTTTTT.

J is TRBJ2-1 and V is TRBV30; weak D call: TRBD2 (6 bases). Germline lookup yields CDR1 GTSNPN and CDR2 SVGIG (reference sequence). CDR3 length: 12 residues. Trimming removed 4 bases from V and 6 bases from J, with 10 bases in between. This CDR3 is CAWTRLGNEQFF. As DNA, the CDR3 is TGTGCCTGGACCCGACTAGGCAATGAGCAGTTCTTC.

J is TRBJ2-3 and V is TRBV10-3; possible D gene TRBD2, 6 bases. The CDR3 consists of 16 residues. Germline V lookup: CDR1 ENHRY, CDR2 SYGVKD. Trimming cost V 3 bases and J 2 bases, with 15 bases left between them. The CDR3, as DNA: TGTGCCATCAGTGAAGGGACTGCCCGCTCCACAGATACGCAGTATTTT. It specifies CAISEGTARSTDTQYF.

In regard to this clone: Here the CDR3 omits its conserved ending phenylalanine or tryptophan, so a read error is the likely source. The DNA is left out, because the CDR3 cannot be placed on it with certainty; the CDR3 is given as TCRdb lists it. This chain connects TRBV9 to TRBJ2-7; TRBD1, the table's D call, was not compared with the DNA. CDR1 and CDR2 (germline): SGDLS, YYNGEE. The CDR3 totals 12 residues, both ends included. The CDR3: CASSAYPKDSPS.

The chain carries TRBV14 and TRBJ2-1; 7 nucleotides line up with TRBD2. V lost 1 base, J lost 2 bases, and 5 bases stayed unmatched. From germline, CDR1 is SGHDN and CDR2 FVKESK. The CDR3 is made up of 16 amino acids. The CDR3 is CASSQGASGPYNEQFF. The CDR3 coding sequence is TGTGCCAGCAGCCAAGGGGCTAGCGGACCCTACAATGAGCAGTTCTTC. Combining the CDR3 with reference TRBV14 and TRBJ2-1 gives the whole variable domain EAGVTQFPSHSVIEKGQTVTLRCDPISGHDNLYWYRRVMGKEIKFLLHFVKESKQDESGMPNNRFLAERTGGTYSTLKVQPAELEDSGVYFCASSQGASGPYNEQFFGPGTRLTVL.

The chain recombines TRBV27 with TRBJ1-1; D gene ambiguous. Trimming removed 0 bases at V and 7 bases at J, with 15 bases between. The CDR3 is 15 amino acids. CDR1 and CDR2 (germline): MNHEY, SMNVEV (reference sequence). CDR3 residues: CASSLSGPSHGEAFF. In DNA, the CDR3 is TGTGCCAGCAGTTTATCCGGGCCATCCCACGGTGAAGCTTTCTTT.

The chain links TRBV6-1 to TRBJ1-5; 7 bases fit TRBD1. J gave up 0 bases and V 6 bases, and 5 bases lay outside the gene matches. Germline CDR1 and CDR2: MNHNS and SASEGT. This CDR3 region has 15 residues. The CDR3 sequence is CASRKGQYSNQPQHF. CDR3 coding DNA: TGTGCCAGCAGAAAGGGACAGTATAGCAATCAGCCCCAGCATTTT.

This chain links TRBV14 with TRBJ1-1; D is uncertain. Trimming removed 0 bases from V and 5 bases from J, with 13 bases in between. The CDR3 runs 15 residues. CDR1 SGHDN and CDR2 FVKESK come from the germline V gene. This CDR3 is CASSQDPIAGTEAFF. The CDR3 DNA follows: TGTGCCAGCAGCCAAGATCCCATTGCGGGTACTGAAGCTTTCTTT.

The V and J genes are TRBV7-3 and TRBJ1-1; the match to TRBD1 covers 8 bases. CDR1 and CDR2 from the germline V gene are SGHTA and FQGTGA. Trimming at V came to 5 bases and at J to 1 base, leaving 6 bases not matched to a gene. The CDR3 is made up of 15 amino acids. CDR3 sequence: CASSLSGTGNTEAFF. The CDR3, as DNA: TGTGCCAGCAGCCTATCCGGGACAGGGAACACTGAAGCTTTCTTT.

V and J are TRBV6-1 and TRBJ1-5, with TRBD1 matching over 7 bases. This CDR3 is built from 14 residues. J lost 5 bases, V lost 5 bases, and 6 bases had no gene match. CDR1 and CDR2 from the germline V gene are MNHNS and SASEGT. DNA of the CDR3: TGTGCCAGCAGTCACCCGGGACAGCATCAGCCCCAGCATTTT. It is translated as CASSHPGQHQPQHF.

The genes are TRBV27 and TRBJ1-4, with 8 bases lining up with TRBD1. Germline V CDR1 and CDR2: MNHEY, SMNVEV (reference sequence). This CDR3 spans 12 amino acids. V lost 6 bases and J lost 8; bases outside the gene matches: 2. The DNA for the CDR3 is TGTGCCAGCAGCGACAGGGGCGAAAAACTGTTTTTT. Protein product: CASSDRGEKLFF.

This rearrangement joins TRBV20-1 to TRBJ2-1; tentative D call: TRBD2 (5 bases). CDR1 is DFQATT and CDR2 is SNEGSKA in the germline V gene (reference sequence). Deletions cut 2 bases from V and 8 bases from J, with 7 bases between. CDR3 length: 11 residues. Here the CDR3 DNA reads TGCAGTGCTAGATCGGACTATGAGCAGTTCTTC. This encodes CSARSDYEQFF.

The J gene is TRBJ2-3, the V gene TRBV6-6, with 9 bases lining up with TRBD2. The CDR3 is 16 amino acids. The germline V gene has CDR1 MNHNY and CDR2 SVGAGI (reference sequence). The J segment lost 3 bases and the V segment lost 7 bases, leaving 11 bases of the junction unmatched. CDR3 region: CASTLGVLAGTDTQYF. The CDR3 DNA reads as TGTGCCAGCACCCTGGGAGTCCTAGCGGGGACAGATACGCAGTATTTT.

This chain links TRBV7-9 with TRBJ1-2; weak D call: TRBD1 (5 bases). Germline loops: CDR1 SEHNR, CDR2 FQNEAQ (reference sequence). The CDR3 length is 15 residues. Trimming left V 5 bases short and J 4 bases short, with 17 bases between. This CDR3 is CASSTNKGLSYGYTF. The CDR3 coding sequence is TGTGCCAGCAGCACTAATAAGGGACTGTCCTATGGCTACACCTTC.

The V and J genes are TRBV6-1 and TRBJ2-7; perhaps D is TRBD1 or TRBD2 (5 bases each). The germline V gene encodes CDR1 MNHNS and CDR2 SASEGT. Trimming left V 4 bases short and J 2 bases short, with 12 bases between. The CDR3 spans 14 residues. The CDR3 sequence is CASSGDLMPYEQYF. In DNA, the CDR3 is TGTGCCAGCAGTGGGGACCTGATGCCCTACGAGCAGTACTTC.